This is a list of T cell receptor beta chains from one sample in a study of blood T cell repertoires in COVID-19. The data were produced by immunoSEQ multiplex PCR, yet TCRdb's version contains in-frame clones alone and is incomplete. Of 90,000 to 150,000 clones in the sample, 70% to 90% were seen once. Sequencing was done on a sample of peripheral blood. Receptor source: a man in his sixties with acute or convalescent COVID-19. Both conserved end residues are part of each CDR3. The D gene is left open where the match is weak. Clone sizes are given selectively: once, few, many, or a class where the clone is expanded.

D	size	V	J	DNA	CDR3
TRBD1	NA	TRBV5-1	TRBJ1-4	TGCGCCAGCAGCTCCCGTCGGACAGGGGGCATGGGTGAAAAACTGTTTTTT	CASSSRRTGGMGEKLFF
TRBD2	NA	TRBV5-1	TRBJ2-3	TGCGCCAGCAGCGAGACTAGCGGGAGAGCAGATACGCAGTATTTT	CASSETSGRADTQYF
NA	once	TRBV19	TRBJ2-3	TGTGCCAGTAGTGGGTACAGGGGAGGTAGAGCAGATACGCAGTATTTT	CASSGYRGGRADTQYF
NA	few	TRBV10-2	TRBJ1-1	TGCGCCAGCACCCCGGGACACTCGAACACTGAAGCTTTCTTT	CASTPGHSNTEAFF
NA	NA	TRBV2	TRBJ1-1	TGTGCCAGCCTTCGGGGGATGAACACTGAAGCTTTCTTT	CASLRGMNTEAFF
NA	NA	TRBV7-2	TRBJ2-5	TGTGCCAGCAGGGACGGACTGAACCAAGAGACCCAGTACTTC	CASRDGLNQETQYF
NA	NA	TRBV10-3	TRBJ1-5	TGTGCCATCAGTGAGGGACAGTATAGCAATCAGCCCCAGCATTTT	CAISEGQYSNQPQHF
TRBD2	NA	TRBV7-2	TRBJ2-7	TGTGCCAGCAGCTACACTAGCGGGGGGACCTACGAGCAGTACTTC	CASSYTSGGTYEQYF
TRBD1	NA	TRBV30	TRBJ2-2	TGTGCCTGGGAAACGACAGGGTTCGGCACCGGGGAGCTGTTTTTT	CAWETTGFGTGELFF
TRBD1	few	TRBV27	TRBJ1-5	TGTGCCAGCAGTTTACCCGGACAGGGGAATCAGCCCCAGCATTTT	CASSLPGQGNQPQHF
TRBD2	NA	TRBV9	TRBJ2-1	TGTGCCAGCAGCGTAGACCTAGCGGGAGTCAATGAGCAGTTCTTC	CASSVDLAGVNEQFF
NA	NA	TRBV11-1	TRBJ2-2	TGTGCCAGCAGCTTAGCAGGGGGTTGGGACACCGGGGAGCTGTTTTTT	CASSLAGGWDTGELFF
NA	NA	TRBV5-1	TRBJ1-2	TGCGCCAGCAGCCGCGGGGAAAGAGGGTCGTCTCGCCTTGGCTACACCTTC	CASSRGERGSSRLGYTF
TRBD1	NA	TRBV9	TRBJ2-5	TGTGCCAGCAGCCCCTGGACAGGGGCGCCCGAAGAGACCCAGTACTTC	CASSPWTGAPEETQYF
NA	many	TRBV7-9	TRBJ2-1	TGTGCCAGCAGCCTGGACCCGCAGGGGTATGAGCAGTTCTTC	CASSLDPQGYEQFF
NA	NA	TRBV19	TRBJ1-5	TGTGCCAGTAGTATTCAAACAGAGCTGGGGGGGGATCAGCCCCAGCATTTT	CASSIQTELGGDQPQHF
NA	NA	TRBV5-4	TRBJ1-6	TGTGCCAGCAGCTTGGGCGAGGGATCCGCTTCACCCCTCCACTTT	CASSLGEGSASPLHF
TRBD1	NA	TRBV5-1	TRBJ1-2	TGCGCCAGCAGCTCAAAGGGACAGGGGGAGCATGGCTACACCTTC	CASSSKGQGEHGYTF
NA	few	TRBV7-2	TRBJ2-5	TGTGCCAGCAGCTTAGCGGCCAGGGAGACCCAGTACTTC	CASSLAARETQYF
TRBD2	NA	TRBV7-2	TRBJ2-5	TGTGCCAGCAGCTTCGGACTAGCGGAACAAGAGACCCAGTACTTC	CASSFGLAEQETQYF
TRBD1	NA	TRBV7-9	TRBJ1-2	TGTGCCAGCAGTCCCGGGACAGGGACGCCTCGAGGCTACACCTTC	CASSPGTGTPRGYTF
NA	NA	TRBV28	TRBJ2-5	TGTGCCAGCAGTTTACCGAGGGGGATACAAGAGACCCAGTACTTC	CASSLPRGIQETQYF
NA	NA	TRBV14	TRBJ2-5	TGTGCCAGCAGCCAAGTTCCTTCGGGACTTAAGTACTTC	CASSQVPSGLKYF
NA	NA	TRBV2	TRBJ2-7	TGTGCCAGCGGACACCCAAGGCGCCTCGAGCAGTACTTC	CASGHPRRLEQYF
NA	NA	TRBV24-1	TRBJ2-1	TGTGCCACCACAAGGGGCCAACCCGGGGGTGAGCAGTTCTTC	CATTRGQPGGEQFF